This entry lists 5 T cell receptor beta chains sequenced from one sample in a study of early T cells in non-severe SARS-CoV-2 infection listed by TCRdb under 2021. The method was 5' RACE. Sequencing used a NextSeq 500. TCRdb itself trimmed the public reads at Q25 with fastp, ran MiXCR and retained productive beta chains. All rows with the same CDR3 protein become a single entry with the most common DNA and genes. The sample has tens of thousands of distinct CDR3 sequences on record, roughly an eighth of them singletons. The ten biggest clones cover 4% to 5.5% of the sample. The sequenced sample was whole blood. The receptors shown here come from an adult who was a healthcare worker with PCR-confirmed SARS-CoV-2 infection or an uninfected control (not recorded which).

This chain links TRBV11-3 with TRBJ2-1; TRBD2 matches at 7 bases. The length of the CDR3 is 14 residues. CDR1 and CDR2 (germline): SGHNT, YENEEA. Losses at the gene ends were 3 bases for V and 8 bases for J; bases not matched to a gene: 7. CDR3 region: CASSLGGPFDEQFF. DNA for the CDR3: TGTGCCAGCAGCTTGGGAGGGCCTTTTGATGAGCAGTTCTTC.

This clonotype has only a few counts. This chain joins TRBV18 and TRBJ2-7; TRBD1 or TRBD2 may be the D gene (6 bases each). The CDR3 spans 13 residues. Trimming pared 2 bases from V and 4 bases from J, leaving 9 bases between. Germline-derived CDR1 and CDR2 are KGHSH and LQKENI. The CDR3 spells CASSPRGGYEQYF. CDR3 DNA sequence: TGTGCCAGCTCACCAAGAGGGGGGTACGAGCAGTACTTC.

This clonotype was detected ten times or more. The V and J genes are TRBV30 and TRBJ1-1; no clear D gene. The V gene's germline CDR1 is GTSNPN and CDR2 SVGIG (reference sequence). This CDR3 is 12 amino acids long. V was trimmed by 4 bases and J by 1 base, leaving 7 bases between them. The chain's CDR3 is CAWKARNTEAFF. DNA for the CDR3: TGTGCCTGGAAGGCACGGAACACTGAAGCTTTCTTT. Variable domain in full (rest from reference TRBV30 and TRBJ1-1): SQTIHQWPATLVQPVGSPLSLECTVEGTSNPNLYWYRQAAGRGLQLLFYSVGIGQISSEVPQNLSASRPQDRQFILSSKKLLLSDSGFYLCAWKARNTEAFFGQGTRLTVV.

There are many counts of this clonotype. The CDR3 region has the DNA TGTGCCACCAGTCCCACGAAAGCGCCGTTTGGTATCACAGATACGCAGTATTTT. This encodes CATSPTKAPFGITDTQYF. The chain carries TRBV24-1 and TRBJ2-3; D is ambiguous. Trimming removed 6 bases at V and 2 bases at J, with 23 bases between. Germline loops: CDR1 KGHDR, CDR2 SFDVKD. This CDR3 has 18 residues.

This clonotype was seen a handful of times. V gene TRBV7-9 combines with J gene TRBJ1-4; a weak D match, TRBD1 (5 bases). In germline, CDR1 is SEHNR, CDR2 FQNEAQ (reference sequence). The CDR3 sequence is 20 residues long. Trimming removed 5 bases from V and 0 bases from J, with 25 bases in between. The CDR3 sequence is CASSTPRGGYQSATNEKLFF. In DNA, the CDR3 is TGTGCCAGCAGCACCCCCCGCGGGGGATACCAAAGTGCAACTAATGAAAAACTGTTTTTT.